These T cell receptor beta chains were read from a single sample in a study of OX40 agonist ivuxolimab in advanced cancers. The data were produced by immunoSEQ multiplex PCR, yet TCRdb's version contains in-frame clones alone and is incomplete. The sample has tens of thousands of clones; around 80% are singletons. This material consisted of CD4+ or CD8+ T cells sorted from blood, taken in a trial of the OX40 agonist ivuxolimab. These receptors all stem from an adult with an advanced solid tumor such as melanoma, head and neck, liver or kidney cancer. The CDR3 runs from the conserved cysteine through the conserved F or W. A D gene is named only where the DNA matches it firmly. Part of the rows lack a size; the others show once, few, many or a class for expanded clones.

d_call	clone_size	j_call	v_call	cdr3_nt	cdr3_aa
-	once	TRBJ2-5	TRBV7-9	TGTGCCAGCAGCCCCGGACAGTTCCAAGAGACCCAGTACTTC	CASSPGQFQETQYF
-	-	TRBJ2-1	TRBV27	TGTGCCAGCAGGTTGGGGGGGGCCCTTAGCTCCTACAATGAGCAGTTCTTC	CASRLGGALSSYNEQFF
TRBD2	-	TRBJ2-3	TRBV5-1	TGCGCCAGCAGCTGGAGCGGGAGCTCTGCAGATACGCAGTATTTT	CASSWSGSSADTQYF
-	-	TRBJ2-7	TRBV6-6	TGTGCCAGCAGTTACTACCCGAGCTCCTACGAGCAGTACTTC	CASSYYPSSYEQYF
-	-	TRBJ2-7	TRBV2	TGTGCCAGCTGTCTGGCCCAGGGCTACGAGCAGTACTTC	CASCLAQGYEQYF
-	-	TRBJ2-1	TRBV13	TGTGCCAGCAGCTTAATAACACCTAGCTCCTACAATGAGCAGTTCTTC	CASSLITPSSYNEQFF
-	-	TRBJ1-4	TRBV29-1	TGCAGCGTGTCCCCGGGGACAACTAATGAAAAACTGTTTTTT	CSVSPGTTNEKLFF
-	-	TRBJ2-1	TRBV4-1	TGCGCCAGCAGCCTCGGACAGAGCTCCTACAATGAGCAGTTCTTC	CASSLGQSSYNEQFF
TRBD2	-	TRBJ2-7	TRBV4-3	TGCGCCAGCAGCCAAGCACGGACTAGCGGGAGGGGATACGAGCAGTACTTC	CASSQARTSGRGYEQYF
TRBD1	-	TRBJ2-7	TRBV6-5	TGTGCCAGCAGTGATGGACAGGGCCCCTACGAGCAGTACTTC	CASSDGQGPYEQYF
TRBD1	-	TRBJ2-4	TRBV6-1	TGTGCCAGCAGTGACCTTACAGGGGGTGGAAACATTCAGTACTTC	CASSDLTGGGNIQYF
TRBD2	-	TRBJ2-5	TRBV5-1	TGCGCCAGCAGCGGCGGGACTAGCGGGAGCCAAGAGACCCAGTACTTC	CASSGGTSGSQETQYF
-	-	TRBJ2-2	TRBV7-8	TGTGCCAGCAGCCTACGGGACCTCCGAAACACCGGGGAGCTGTTTTTT	CASSLRDLRNTGELFF
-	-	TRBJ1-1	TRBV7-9	TGTGCCAGCAGCTTAGCGGGGGCGGGAACTGAAGCTTTCTTT	CASSLAGAGTEAFF
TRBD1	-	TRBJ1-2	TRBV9	TGTGCCAGCAGCCGGGGGCCAGGGGGCGAGGGCTATGGCTACACCTTC	CASSRGPGGEGYGYTF
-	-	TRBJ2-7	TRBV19	TGTGCCAGTAGTATTTCTGAACGAACGGGGCAGTACTTC	CASSISERTGQYF
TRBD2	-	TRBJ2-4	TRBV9	TGTGCCAGCAGCCCCCTCGGGGGGAACAAAAACATTCAGTACTTC	CASSPLGGNKNIQYF
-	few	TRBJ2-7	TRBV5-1	TGCGCCAGCAGCTACGAAGGGAGGTCCGGGTCCGAGCAGTACTTC	CASSYEGRSGSEQYF
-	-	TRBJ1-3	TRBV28	TGTGCCAGCAGCCCCCCACTCTCGGGCGGAAACACCATATATTTT	CASSPPLSGGNTIYF
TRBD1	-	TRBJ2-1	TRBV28	TGTGCCAGCAGGAGACAGGGGATTACTAGCTCCTACAATGAGCAGTTCTTC	CASRRQGITSSYNEQFF
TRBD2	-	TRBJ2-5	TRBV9	TGTGCCAGCAGCGCGACTAGCGGGAAGAGAGAGACCCAGTACTTC	CASSATSGKRETQYF
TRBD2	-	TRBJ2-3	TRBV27	TGTGCCAGCAGTCGCCCACTAGCGGGAGTGGGAGATACGCAGTATTTT	CASSRPLAGVGDTQYF
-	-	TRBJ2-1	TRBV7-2	TGTGCCAGCAGCTTAGGAGACAATGAGCAGTTCTTC	CASSLGDNEQFF
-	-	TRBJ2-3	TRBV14	TGTGCCAGCAGCCATGAAGGGGGTGGCACAGATACGCAGTATTTT	CASSHEGGGTDTQYF
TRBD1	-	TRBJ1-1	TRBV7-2	TGTGCCAGCGGGACAGGGCATGGCACTGAAGCTTTCTTT	CASGTGHGTEAFF
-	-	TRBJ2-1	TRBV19	TGTGCCAGTAGTCGGGTAGGGGAGATAGAACTGGAGCAGTTCTTC	CASSRVGEIELEQFF
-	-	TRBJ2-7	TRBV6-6	TGTGCCAGCAGTTACTCGTTTGGAGGGTCCCACGAGCAGTACTTC	CASSYSFGGSHEQYF
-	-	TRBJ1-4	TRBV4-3	TGCGCCAGCAGCCCTTTGACCTTCAATGAAAAACTGTTTTTT	CASSPLTFNEKLFF
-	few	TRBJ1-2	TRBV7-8	TGTGCCAGCAGCGACAGAGGCGGCTACACCTTC	CASSDRGGYTF
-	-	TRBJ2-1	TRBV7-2	TGTGCTAGCGCCGTAAATCTGGTCAATGAGCAGTTCTTC	CASAVNLVNEQFF
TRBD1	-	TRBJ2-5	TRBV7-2	TGTGCCAGCAGCTTAGGGGTTGGGACAGGACAAGAGACCCAGTACTTC	CASSLGVGTGQETQYF
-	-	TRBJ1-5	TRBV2	TGTGCCAGCAGTTATACAGGGTCTAATCAGCCCCAGCATTTT	CASSYTGSNQPQHF
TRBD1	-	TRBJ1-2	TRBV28	TGTGCCAGCAGTTTGGGACAGAACTATGGCTACACCTTC	CASSLGQNYGYTF
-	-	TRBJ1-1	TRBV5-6	TGTGCCAGCAGATTCGGGTCCGAAGCTTTCTTT	CASRFGSEAFF
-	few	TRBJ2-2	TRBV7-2	TGTGCCAGCAGCTTAGTAGGGAGGTCCGGATGGAACACCGGGGAGCTGTTTTTT	CASSLVGRSGWNTGELFF
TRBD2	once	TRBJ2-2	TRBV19	TGTGCCACCAGGACTAGCCTATTAAACACCGGGGAGCTGTTTTTT	CATRTSLLNTGELFF
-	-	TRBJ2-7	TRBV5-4	TGTGCCAGCAGCTTGGCTTCCAACTACGAGCAGTACTTC	CASSLASNYEQYF
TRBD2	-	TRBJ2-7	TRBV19	TGTGCCAGTAGTACCCCCTGGAGCGGGGGTACCTACGAGCAGTACTTC	CASSTPWSGGTYEQYF
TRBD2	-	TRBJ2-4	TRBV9	TGTGCCAGCAGCGTGGGTCAGGGACTAGCGGGAGGTGGCATTCAGTACTTC	CASSVGQGLAGGGIQYF
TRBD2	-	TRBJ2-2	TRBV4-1	TGCGCCAGCAGCTTCTCTCGCGGGAGGCCCGGTAACACCGGGGAGCTGTTTTTT	CASSFSRGRPGNTGELFF
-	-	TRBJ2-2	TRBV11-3	TGTGCCAGCAGCTTAGGGCTGGAAGGGCCGTTCACCGGGGAGCTGTTTTTT	CASSLGLEGPFTGELFF
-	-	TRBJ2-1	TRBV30	TGTGCCTGGAATCTTATGAGCTCCTACAATGAGCAGTTCTTC	CAWNLMSSYNEQFF
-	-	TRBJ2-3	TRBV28	TGTGCCAGCAGTTTCCGGGACCGAACGTATTTT	CASSFRDRTYF
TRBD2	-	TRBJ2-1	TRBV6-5	TGTGCCAGCAGTTACCTAGGGGAGGGGAAAGGGAATGAGCAGTTCTTC	CASSYLGEGKGNEQFF
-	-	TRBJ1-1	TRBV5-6	TGTGCCAGCAGCTTTGGGCAGGGGAACACTGAAGCTTTCTTT	CASSFGQGNTEAFF
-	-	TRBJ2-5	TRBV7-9	TGTGCCAGCCCAGCCCCGGAGACCCAGTACTTC	CASPAPETQYF
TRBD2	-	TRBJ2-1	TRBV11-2	TGTGCCAGCAGTCCCGCGGGGGGGCGGGATGAGCAGTTCTTC	CASSPAGGRDEQFF
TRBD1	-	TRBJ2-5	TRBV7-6	TGTGCCAGCAGCTCTCCTCCCCGGGACAGGGCCGGAGAGACCCAGTACTTC	CASSSPPRDRAGETQYF
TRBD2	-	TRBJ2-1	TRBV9	TGTGCCAGCAGCGCCTGGGAGGGGTTTGGGGATGAGCAGTTCTTC	CASSAWEGFGDEQFF
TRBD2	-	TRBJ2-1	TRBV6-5	TGTGCCAGCAGTTTACTAGCGGGAGAGAATAGTAATGAGCAGTTCTTC	CASSLLAGENSNEQFF
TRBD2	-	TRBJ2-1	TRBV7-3	TGTGCCAGCAGCTCCTATCCGGCTAGCGGGTCCAATGAGCAGTTCTTC	CASSSYPASGSNEQFF